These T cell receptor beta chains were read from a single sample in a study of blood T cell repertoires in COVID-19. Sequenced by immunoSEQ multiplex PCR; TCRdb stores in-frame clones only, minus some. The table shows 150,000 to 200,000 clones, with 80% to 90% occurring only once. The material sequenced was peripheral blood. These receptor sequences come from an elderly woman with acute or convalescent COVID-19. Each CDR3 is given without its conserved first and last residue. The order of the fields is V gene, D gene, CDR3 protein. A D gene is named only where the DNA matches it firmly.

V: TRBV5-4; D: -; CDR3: ASREQGKNYGYT
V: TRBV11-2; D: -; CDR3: ASSFDPTGNQPQH
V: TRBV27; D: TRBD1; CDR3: ASSLHGQGKTGANVLT
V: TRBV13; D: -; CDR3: ASSIRGNEKLF
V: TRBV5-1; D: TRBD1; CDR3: ASSLATGGGGYT
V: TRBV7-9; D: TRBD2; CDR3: ASSLIAGGLHDEQY
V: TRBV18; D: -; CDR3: ASSPLRETYGYT
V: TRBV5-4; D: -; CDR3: ASSLVGRVYGYT
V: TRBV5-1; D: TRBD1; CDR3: ASRQTPTGAANYGYT
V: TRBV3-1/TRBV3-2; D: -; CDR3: ASSPTGSIADTQY
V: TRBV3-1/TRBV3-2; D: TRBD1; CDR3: ASSQGSGTGRLIGELF
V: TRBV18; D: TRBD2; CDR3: ASSAGPGLAGGSKY
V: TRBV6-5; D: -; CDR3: ASSYSELGSEQY
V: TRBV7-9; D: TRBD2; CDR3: ASSSQSLTSGSTDTQY
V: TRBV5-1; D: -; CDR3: ASSLTVNQGDTQY
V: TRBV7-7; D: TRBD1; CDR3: ASSPLGQRDGYT
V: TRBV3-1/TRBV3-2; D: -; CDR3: ASSPPTGGYT
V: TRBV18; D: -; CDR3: ASSAGSGNNEKLF
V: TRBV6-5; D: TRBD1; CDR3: ASKTQGAKNIQY
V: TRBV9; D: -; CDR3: ASSVGAGANVLT
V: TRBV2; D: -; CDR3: ASTERRQDLSYEQY
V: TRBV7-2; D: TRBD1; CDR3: ASSLAGTGGLPRNSPLH
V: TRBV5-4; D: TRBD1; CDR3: ASSFGQGAGYGYT
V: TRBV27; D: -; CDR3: ASSLTDNRQETQY
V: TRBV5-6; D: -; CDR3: ASSLVQGQGGYT
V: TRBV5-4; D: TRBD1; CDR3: ASSLDGTGAYEQY
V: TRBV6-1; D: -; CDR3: ASSEARGYGYT
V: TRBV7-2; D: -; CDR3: ASSLSGRRDEQY
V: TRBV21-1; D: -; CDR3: ASSKGTEQGALYGYT
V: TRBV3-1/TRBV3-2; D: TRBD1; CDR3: ASSRSQGAAAF
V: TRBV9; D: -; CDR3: ASSVTGIYNEQF
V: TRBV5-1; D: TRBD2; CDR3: ASKRGGTRDEQY
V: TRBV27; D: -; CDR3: ASSLEAKTYEQY
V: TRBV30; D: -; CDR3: AWSVIQGSYEQY
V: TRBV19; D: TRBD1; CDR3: ASTLIGDRGPLGYGYT
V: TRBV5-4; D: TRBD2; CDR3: ASSFATGTTYEQY
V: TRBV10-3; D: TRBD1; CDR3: AISGGQGNQPQH
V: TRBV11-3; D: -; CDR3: ASSLVAVHNEKLF
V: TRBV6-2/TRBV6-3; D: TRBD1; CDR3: ASSDDRVGYT
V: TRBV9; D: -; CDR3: ASSVGADGYYGYT
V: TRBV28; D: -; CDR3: ASSSPGTPTGELF